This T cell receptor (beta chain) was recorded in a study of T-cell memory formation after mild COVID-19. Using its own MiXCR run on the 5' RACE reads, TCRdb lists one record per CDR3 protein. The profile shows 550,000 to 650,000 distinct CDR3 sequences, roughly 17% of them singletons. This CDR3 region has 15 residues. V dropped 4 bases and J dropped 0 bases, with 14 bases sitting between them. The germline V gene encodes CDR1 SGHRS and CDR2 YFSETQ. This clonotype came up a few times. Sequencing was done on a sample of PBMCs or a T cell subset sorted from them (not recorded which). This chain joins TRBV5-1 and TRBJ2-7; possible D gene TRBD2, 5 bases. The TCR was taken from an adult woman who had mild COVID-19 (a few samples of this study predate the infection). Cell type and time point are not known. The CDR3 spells CASSPLQRISYEQYF. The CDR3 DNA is TGCGCCAGCAGCCCACTACAGCGGATCTCCTACGAGCAGTACTTC.